This T cell receptor beta chain was identified in a study of early T cells in non-severe SARS-CoV-2 infection (dated by TCRdb to about 2021). About the investigation overall: Bulk RNA from unsorted whole blood was used for TCR sequencing, so alpha and beta chains could not be paired.

Spanning cysteine to phenylalanine, the CDR3 consists of 15 amino acids. Only the CDR3 DNA stays, 45 bases, in frame from base 1. As encoded in the germline V gene (reference sequence), CDR1 is LGHDT while CDR2 is YNNKEL. The junction carries 15 bases between V and J, which are trimmed by 2 bases and 10 bases respectively. Libraries were constructed by 5' RACE. The instrument was a NextSeq 500. To correct for sequencing error and PCR bias, the TCR library protocol tagged individual cDNA molecules with unique molecular identifiers. TCR alpha and beta chains were both sequenced, and the abundances of alpha and beta sequences in each sample were closely correlated with each other. In the original analysis: V gene, J gene and CDR3 annotation of TCR sequences was performed with Decombinator V4. TCRs were defined as expanded if a significant change between any two time points was detected under a Poisson model with p below 0.0001. Abundances of TCRs were expressed as counts per million after normalisation to the total number of TCRs sequenced in each sample. TRAV1-2 paired with TRAJ12, TRAJ20 or TRAJ33 defined MAIT TCRs, while TRAV10 paired with TRAJ18 defined iNKT TCRs. A search of VDJdb, accessed on 1 November 2021, was run for TCRs annotated to CMV, EBV and SARS-CoV-2, with TCRs annotated for multiple antigens excluded. The raw public data were reprocessed by TCRdb itself: fastp quality trimming at Q25, MiXCR clonotype calling, in-frame beta chains only. Entries that share a CDR3 protein sequence are merged under the most common genes and DNA. The V and J calls shown here were made by TCRdb, not taken from the authors' results. The sample table records 43,000 or so distinct CDR3 sequences; 4% of these occur just once. The leading ten clones occupy around 2.9% of the sample.

What the authors observed across the whole study: VDJdb matching was skewed toward anti-spike CD8 responses, so virus-specific expansions were likely underestimated and private and CD4 specificities were missed.

A case-control design nested within a healthcare worker cohort in London, UK, was used, with weekly nasopharyngeal swab PCR tests and blood sampling performed. Between 23 and 31 March 2020, the week of the UK lockdown, healthcare workers were enrolled and then followed up weekly for as long as 16 weeks. At least ten counts were recorded for this clonotype. Its antigen is currently not known. No base-level quality is on record; no much larger clone is a single base apart. This TCR was recovered from an adult who was a healthcare worker with PCR-confirmed SARS-CoV-2 infection or an uninfected control (not recorded which). Material for sequencing was whole blood. This receptor chain uses TRBV3-1 and TRBJ1-6, with the D gene call left open. The CDR3: CASSQFEARRSPLHF. The bases read TGTGCCAGCAGCCAATTTGAGGCCAGGAGATCACCCCTCCACTTT. Full variable domain (CDR3 extended with the reference TRBV3-1 and TRBJ1-6 proteins): DTAVSQTPKYLVTQMGNDKSIKCEQNLGHDTMYWYKQDSKKFLKIMFSYNNKELIINETVPNRFSPKSPDKAHLNLHINSLELGDSAVYFCASSQFEARRSPLHFGNGTRLTVT.